This T cell receptor (beta chain) was recovered during a study of control samples from healthy donors and cancer patients. The ends lost 3 bases at V and 6 bases at J; junction bases unmatched: 9. The CDR3 sequence is 16 residues long. Germline assignment: CDR1 SGDLS and CDR2 YYNGEE. Concerning this clone: In the same sample, other DNA sequences code for this CDR3.

Data came from immunoSEQ multiplex PCR; TCRdb stores just in-frame clones and leaves some out. The table includes roughly 20,000 clones, around 84% detected once. The chain couples TRBV9 to TRBJ1-6; 7 positions agree with TRBD1. The sequenced sample was PBMCs. This TCR derives from a man in his 60s with colorectal cancer. The CDR3 sequence is CASSGPTGTVNSPLHF. As DNA, the CDR3 is TGTGCCAGCAGCGGACCGACTGGGACAGTTAATTCACCCCTCCACTTT.